This T cell receptor beta chain is from a study of blood T cell repertoires in COVID-19. For the study at large: Italy, Spain and the United States were the sources of the convalescent and acute COVID-19 samples. T cells, B-cell-depleted T cells, or PBMCs supplied cDNA or gDNA.

Germline values: CDR1 SNHLY, CDR2 FYNNEI. V was trimmed by 7 bases and J by 5 bases, leaving 14 bases between them. The CDR3 totals 14 residues. Authors' processing steps: The assay estimated nucleated cells by amplifying reference gene primers. Assay: immunoSEQ multiplex PCR; the TCRdb copy retains only in-frame clones and omits some. V, J and clone size reflect that table, while D and trimming were determined from the DNA. The sample yields more than 150,000 clones, roughly 79% seen once. A Seattle source enrolled patients during active infection and followed them longitudinally. The receptor comes from a woman aged 80 or over with COVID-19, enrolled during active disease. V is TRBV2 and J is TRBJ2-2; D is perhaps TRBD1 (6 bases). Sequencing input: peripheral blood. Written as DNA, the CDR3 is TGTGCCAGCACCTGGGGGCGCCGGACCGGGGAGCTGTTTTTT. This encodes CASTWGRRTGELFF.